These 10 T cell receptor beta chains share one sample of origin, sequenced in a study of T cell responses to AZD1222 COVID-19 vaccine. Using immunoSEQ multiplex PCR, the repertoire was profiled, and TCRdb retains in-frame clones only, with some absent. This table has 95,000 to 100,000 clones, about 86% appearing once. Sequencing used peripheral blood, obtained on day 0 of AZD1222 vaccination. Every receptor here comes from an adult in good health.

This sequence joins TRBV27 and TRBJ1-5; 8 bases align to TRBD1. The junction had 6 bases not matched to a gene; V was cut back by 6 bases and J by 5 bases. The CDR3 runs to 14 residues. The germline V gene encodes CDR1 MNHEY and CDR2 SMNVEV (reference sequence). The CDR3 region is CASSQDREDQPQHF. CDR3 sequence (DNA): TGTGCCAGCAGCCAGGACAGGGAGGATCAGCCCCAGCATTTT.

The gene calls are TRBV28 and TRBJ2-7; D is undetermined. The germline V gene has CDR1 MDHEN and CDR2 SYDVKM. CDR3 length: 16 amino acids. With 2 bases removed from V and 3 bases from J, the gap between germline ends came to 17 bases. CDR3 DNA: TGTGCCAGCAGTTTAAGTCTCTCCGGACGGAACTACGAGCAGTACTTC. It is translated as CASSLSLSGRNYEQYF.

The chain recombines TRBV27 with TRBJ1-4; D is ambiguous. Between the trimmed V and J ends, which lost 6 bases and 8 bases, there was a span of 16 bases. The length of the CDR3 is 14 residues. Germline V lookup: CDR1 MNHEY, CDR2 SMNVEV (reference sequence). This CDR3 is CASSSPHSREKLFF. For the CDR3, the DNA is TGTGCCAGCAGCTCGCCCCACTCTCGGGAAAAACTGTTTTTT.

The table lists this clone with a count of one. This sequence joins TRBV6-1 and TRBJ1-3; D is unresolved. CDR1 is MNHNS and CDR2 is SASEGT in the germline V gene. The ends were cut back, 1 base at V and 0 bases at J, with 13 bases in the middle. There are 17 residues in the CDR3. CDR3 sequence reads: CASSEVLSGNSGNTIYF. DNA for the CDR3: TGTGCCAGCAGTGAAGTTTTGAGCGGAAACTCTGGAAACACCATATATTTT.

This clone was counted once. The V gene is TRBV25-1, the J gene TRBJ1-1; D is ambiguous. Germline V gene lookup returns CDR1 MGHDK and CDR2 SYGVNS. The V and J ends lost 0 bases and 10 bases respectively, with 15 bases between them. The CDR3 is 14 amino acids. The CDR3, as DNA: TGTGCCAGCAGTGAATATAAATCTGACCGGAGAGCTTTCTTT. Residues: CASSEYKSDRRAFF. Variable domain in full (rest from reference TRBV25-1 and TRBJ1-1): EADIYQTPRYLVIGTGKKITLECSQTMGHDKMYWYQQDPGMELHLIHYSYGVNSTEKGDLSSESTVSRIRTEHFPLTLESARPSHTSQYLCASSEYKSDRRAFFGQGTRLTVV.

The genes are TRBV5-5 and TRBJ2-7; D may be TRBD2 (6 bases). The V gene's germline CDR1 is SGHKS and CDR2 YYEKEE (reference sequence). This CDR3 is built from 14 residues. The ends were cut back, 6 bases at V and 6 bases at J, with 19 bases in the middle. CDR3 loop: CASTPAGLVAEQYF. The DNA of the CDR3 is TGTGCCAGCACACCCGCGGGGCTAGTCGCCGAGCAGTACTTC. The whole variable domain, filled in from reference TRBV5-5 and TRBJ2-7, reads DAGVTQSPTHLIKTRGQQVTLRCSPISGHKSVSWYQQVLGQGPQFIFQYYEKEERGRGNFPDRFSARQFPNYSSELNVNALLLGDSALYLCASTPAGLVAEQYFGPGTRLTVT.

The chain uses TRBV5-4 and TRBJ1-1; D not certain. This CDR3 contains 14 residues. The V end lost 4 bases, the J end lost 7 bases, and 17 bases lay between the germline ends. Germline CDR1 is SGHNT and CDR2 is YYREEE (reference sequence). DNA for the CDR3: TGTGCCAGCAGCCCAGGCCGTCCGGACCGTGAAGCTTTCTTT. Its protein is CASSPGRPDREAFF.

The rearrangement joins TRBV28 to TRBJ1-4; tentatively, D is TRBD1 (6 bases). There are 13 residues in the CDR3. Germline V gene data show CDR1 as MDHEN and CDR2 as SYDVKM. V lost 6 bases to trimming and J lost 8 bases, with 13 bases between them. The CDR3 sequence: CASSPYTGEKLFF. DNA for the CDR3: TGTGCCAGCAGCCCCTACACAGGGGAAAAACTGTTTTTT.

The chain couples TRBV27 to TRBJ2-3; 13 bases align to TRBD2. The CDR3 is made up of 16 amino acids. The V segment lost 2 bases and the J segment 1 base; nucleotides outside the gene matches: 0. Per germline, CDR1 MNHEY and CDR2 SMNVEV (reference sequence). CDR3 amino acids: CASSLTSGGGTDTQYF. DNA for the CDR3: TGTGCCAGCAGTTTAACTAGCGGGGGGGGCACAGATACGCAGTATTTT.

J is TRBJ2-5 and V is TRBV12-5; TRBD2 might be the D (6 bases). The V gene lost 5 bases and the J gene lost 2 bases, with 15 bases spanning the gap. Germline loops: CDR1 LGHNT, CDR2 FRNRAP. This CDR3 has 15 amino acids. The CDR3 sequence is CASGEASGGQETQYF. CDR3 sequence (DNA): TGTGCTAGTGGTGAGGCCTCCGGAGGGCAAGAGACCCAGTACTTC.